The clone carrying this T cell receptor (beta chain) has more than one count but fewer than ten. Its antigen is not known. This record belongs to a study of identical twins. Whole-study results and caveats: Beta clonotypes that were abundant in cord blood contained fewer insertions, a pattern absent from memory repertoires.

A universal primer site came from template switching; cDNA carried unique molecular identifiers. Each CDR3 protein gets one entry after TCRdb re-called the 5' RACE reads with MiXCR. The sample lists roughly 1,500,000 distinct CDR3 sequences; 32% were seen once. This CDR3 comprises 14 residues. Per germline, CDR1 SNHLY and CDR2 FYNNEI. Trimming removed 9 bases at V and 2 bases at J, with 16 bases between. The sample comprised cord blood. This clonotype was sampled from a newborn girl in good health. The J gene is TRBJ2-5, the V gene TRBV2, with D perhaps matching TRBD1 (5 bases). CDR3 DNA: TGTGCCAGAGGCCGAGACAGCATTCAAGAGACCCAGTACTTC. Protein: CARGRDSIQETQYF.